The sequence of this TCR beta chain was determined in a study of graft-versus-host responses after intestinal transplantation. On the study more broadly: The study gave all recipients anti-thymocyte globulin induction, then tacrolimus and steroids for 2 to 3 years.

Details on this clone: Its target is not known.

General study findings and limits: Where graft-donor T cell macrochimerism was present, patients had high graft-versus-host to host-versus-graft clonal ratios in allografts. Analysis identified GvH clones in recipient marrow, with some appearing first in ileum or blood.

Generated by immunoSEQ multiplex PCR, the TCRdb table keeps only in-frame clones and is missing some. The table includes under 130,000 clones, over 85% detected once. Looked up from germline, CDR1 is SSHAT and CDR2 is FNYEAQ (reference sequence). CDR3 length equals 20 residues. V lost 2 bases, J lost 0 bases, and 9 bases stayed unmatched. This rearrangement joins TRBV7-7 to TRBJ2-2; TRBD2 agrees at 13 bases. The clonotype originates from a human donor who received an intestinal transplant. Sample: unstimulated CD8+ T cells sorted from spleen or lymph node cells, taken before intestinal transplant. The CDR3 DNA follows: TGTGCCAGCAGCTTAACCCCCCCGGGACTAGCGGGGACGAACACCGGGGAGCTGTTTTTT. It specifies CASSLTPPGLAGTNTGELFF. Full variable domain (remainder filled in from reference TRBV7-7 and TRBJ2-2): GAGVSQSPRYKVTKRGQDVTLRCDPISSHATLYWYQQALGQGPEFLTYFNYEAQPDKSGLPSDRFSAERPEGSISTLTIQRTEQRDSAMYRCASSLTPPGLAGTNTGELFFGEGSRLTVL.